This T cell receptor (beta chain) was identified during a study of blood T cells in healthy people across ages. A sample-barcoded 5' primer and a J-beta primer mix were used in a second PCR of roughly 7 to 11 cycles. TCRdb independently ran MiXCR on the 5' RACE reads; one entry per CDR3 protein. The sample includes over a million distinct CDR3 sequences, around 59% of them seen just once. The germline V gene encodes CDR1 SGHTA and CDR2 FQGNSA. Trimming cost V 3 bases and J 4 bases, with 13 bases left between them. There are 14 residues in the CDR3. This clonotype was observed a handful of times. The receptor was isolated from a man in his late teens or twenties in good health. The sample taken for sequencing was blood. This sequence joins TRBV7-2 and TRBJ2-7; TRBD1 might be the D (5 bases). The CDR3 is CASSLGPTEYEQYF. For the CDR3, the DNA is TGTGCCAGCAGCTTGGGGCCAACGGAGTACGAGCAGTACTTC.